The 28 T cell receptor beta chains given below trace back to one sample, sequenced in a study of shared clonotypes between healthy human individuals. The assay was immunoSEQ multiplex PCR, and TCRdb's table has in-frame clones only and misses some. The sample lists millions of clones; roughly 94% were seen once. The material sequenced was naive CD4+ T cells sorted from blood. Subset here: CD45RA+ positively selected. The receptors stem from a man younger than 35 in good health.

The chain uses TRBV7-9 and TRBJ2-7, with a weak D call TRBD1 (5 bases). The germline gives CDR1 SEHNR, CDR2 FQNEAQ (reference sequence). V was clipped by 1 base and J by 7 bases, with 11 bases between them. The CDR3 consists of 13 residues. CDR3: CASSLDRIREQYF. The CDR3 DNA is TGTGCCAGCAGCTTAGACAGGATTCGAGAGCAGTACTTC.

The CDR3 protein is CAVPIRGDKLPAIAKNIQYF. For the CDR3, the DNA is TGCGCCGTTCCCATCCGGGGGGACAAGCTCCCCGCAATAGCCAAAAACATTCAGTACTTC. The chain links TRBV23-1 to TRBJ2-4; D is possibly TRBD2 (7 bases). TRBV23-1 is recorded as an ORF, its role being uncertain. V lost 11 bases and J 0 bases, leaving 32 bases between the germline ends. CDR3 length: 20 residues.

V and J are TRBV7-8 and TRBJ2-1, with TRBD2 identical over 8 bases. Per the germline V gene, CDR1 is SGHVS and CDR2 is FQNEAQ. The CDR3 length is 21 residues. Trimming at V came to 4 bases and at J to 0 bases, leaving 20 bases not matched to a gene. The CDR3 DNA is TGTGCCAGCAGCTCCCCCGGCGGTGCGGGAGGCACATGGAGCTCCTACAATGAGCAGTTCTTC. Translated, it gives CASSSPGGAGGTWSSYNEQFF.

V gene TRBV5-4 combines with J gene TRBJ2-5, with 14 bases lining up with TRBD2. With V trimmed by 4 bases and J by 2 bases, 7 bases remained unmatched. Germline V gives CDR1 SGHNT, CDR2 YYREEE (reference sequence). The CDR3 spans 17 residues. CDR3 loop: CASSLSRLAGGQETQYF. In DNA, the CDR3 is TGTGCCAGCAGCCTATCCAGACTAGCGGGAGGGCAAGAGACCCAGTACTTC. The full variable domain, its missing parts supplied by reference TRBV5-4 and TRBJ2-5, is ETGVTQSPTHLIKTRGQQVTLRCSSQSGHNTVSWYQQALGQGPQFIFQYYREEENGRGNFPPRFSGLQFPNYSSELNVNALELDDSALYLCASSLSRLAGGQETQYFGPGTRLLVL.

The chain uses TRBV7-3 and TRBJ2-3; D is possibly TRBD2 (6 bases). V lost 0 bases, J lost 1 base, and 11 bases lay in between. In germline, CDR1 is SGHTA, CDR2 FQGTGA. CDR3 length equals 16 residues. The DNA for the CDR3 is TGTGCCAGCAGCTTAACGGGGGGTCTAGGCACAGATACGCAGTATTTT. It yields the protein CASSLTGGLGTDTQYF.

The chain links TRBV11-3 to TRBJ1-6, with TRBD1 as a possible D gene (5 bases). Trimming removed 6 bases from V and 6 bases from J, with 15 bases in between. The CDR3 extends over 15 amino acids. Germline CDR1 SGHNT, CDR2 YENEEA. CDR3 in amino acids: CASSVRGLGNSPLHF. The DNA of the CDR3 is TGTGCCAGCAGTGTTCGGGGCCTCGGTAATTCACCCCTCCACTTT.

The chain recombines TRBV7-8 with TRBJ1-1, with D unresolved. Germline V gives CDR1 SGHVS, CDR2 FQNEAQ. V lost 5 bases to trimming and J lost 9 bases, with 13 bases between them. There are 12 residues in the CDR3. The CDR3 protein is CASSLIPNQAFF. CDR3 DNA sequence: TGTGCCAGCAGCCTGATCCCGAATCAAGCTTTCTTT. The entire variable domain, with the rest obtained from reference TRBV7-8 and TRBJ1-1, is as follows: GAGVSQSPRYKVAKRGQDVALRCDPISGHVSLFWYQQALGQGPEFLTYFQNEAQLDKSGLPSDRFFAERPEGSVSTLKIQRTQQEDSAVYLCASSLIPNQAFFGQGTRLTVV.

The chain has TRBV6-1 and TRBJ1-6; D is uncertain. This CDR3 is 14 amino acids long. Trimming pared 4 bases from V and 9 bases from J, leaving 13 bases between. From germline, CDR1 is MNHNS and CDR2 SASEGT. The CDR3 here is CASSVTGWVSPLHF. The CDR3 nucleotides are TGTGCCAGCAGTGTCACCGGCTGGGTTTCACCCCTCCACTTT.

V usage is TRBV10-3 and J usage is TRBJ2-7; perhaps TRBD2 as D (5 bases). CDR3 length equals 15 residues. Trimming removed 0 bases from V and 2 bases from J, with 11 bases in between. Germline V gene sequence: CDR1 ENHRY, CDR2 SYGVKD. This chain's CDR3 is CAISESGSGTYEQYF. The CDR3 DNA is TGTGCCATCAGTGAGTCCGGTTCGGGAACCTACGAGCAGTACTTC.

V is TRBV5-6 and J is TRBJ2-7; 10 bases are shared with TRBD1. J gave up 6 bases and V 3 bases, and 9 bases lay outside the gene matches. Germline V gene lookup returns CDR1 SGHDT and CDR2 YYEEEE. This CDR3 contains 15 residues. CDR3 DNA sequence: TGTGCCAGCAGCTGGACAGGGGGTACTGTAGGCGAGCAGTACTTC. Translating it yields CASSWTGGTVGEQYF.

This chain links TRBV14 with TRBJ1-3; the D gene is possibly TRBD1 (6 bases). The CDR3 runs 15 residues. Trimming removed 1 base from V and 0 bases from J, with 7 bases in between. Germline V lookup: CDR1 SGHDN, CDR2 FVKESK. The CDR3 reads CASSQVRGSGNTIYF. In DNA, the CDR3 is TGTGCCAGCAGCCAAGTCAGGGGCTCTGGAAACACCATATATTTT.

A remark on this clone: This specimen includes other DNA sequences encoding the same CDR3. This chain joins TRBV18 and TRBJ2-7, with D perhaps matching TRBD1 (6 bases). CDR1 and CDR2 from the germline V gene are KGHSH and LQKENI. V lost 3 bases to trimming and J lost 2 bases, with 11 bases between them. CDR3 length equals 14 residues. The CDR3 DNA is TGTGCCAGCTCACCCAGCACAGGGCCCTACGAGCAGTACTTC. Amino acid sequence: CASSPSTGPYEQYF.

A remark on this clone: Distinct nucleotide sequences in the sample also encode this CDR3. The chain has TRBV9 and TRBJ1-3; D unresolved. V lost 2 bases to trimming and J lost 0 bases, with 3 bases between them. This CDR3 region has 13 residues. Per the germline V gene, CDR1 is SGDLS and CDR2 is YYNGEE. The CDR3 sequence is CASSVTSGNTIYF. As DNA, the CDR3 is TGTGCCAGCAGCGTCACCTCTGGAAACACCATATATTTT.

The CDR3 bases are TGCGCCAGCAGCCCCCACAGGGAGGCTAAAAGCCTCCACTTT. The encoded protein is CASSPHREAKSLHF. V and J are TRBV5-1 and TRBJ1-6; tentatively, D is TRBD1 (6 bases). The V end lost 4 bases, the J end lost 15 bases, and 20 bases lay between the germline ends. CDR1 and CDR2 from the germline V gene are SGHRS and YFSETQ. CDR3 length: 14 amino acids.

The J gene is TRBJ1-6, the V gene TRBV9, with 8 bases fitting TRBD1. Per the germline V gene, CDR1 is SGDLS and CDR2 is YYNGEE. V gave up 3 bases and J gave up 6 bases; unmatched junction bases: 2. The CDR3 consists of 14 residues. The CDR3 protein is CASSAGQVNSPLHF. For the CDR3, the DNA is TGTGCCAGCAGCGCGGGACAGGTTAATTCACCCCTCCACTTT.

This clone was counted ten times or more. This chain uses TRBV29-1 with TRBJ2-1; D unclear. The CDR3 covers 13 residues. The germline gives CDR1 SQVTM, CDR2 ANQGSEA. Trimming left V 4 bases short and J 8 bases short, with 15 bases between. The CDR3 here is CSVAPLYADEQFF. The CDR3 DNA reads TGCAGCGTTGCCCCCTTATACGCGGATGAGCAGTTCTTC.

The V and J genes are TRBV28 and TRBJ1-1; D ambiguous. Per germline, CDR1 MDHEN and CDR2 SYDVKM. The CDR3 covers 11 residues. Trimming shortened V by 6 bases and J by 10 bases, and 12 bases separated the two germline ends. As DNA, the CDR3 is TGTGCCAGCAGCTACAGTGGTGGAGCTTTCTTT. Translating it yields CASSYSGGAFF.

This clone was seen just once. The chain recombines TRBV9 with TRBJ2-1; the match to TRBD2 covers 12 bases. The J segment lost 2 bases and the V segment lost 4 bases, leaving 7 bases of the junction unmatched. Germline V gene sequence: CDR1 SGDLS, CDR2 YYNGEE. This CDR3 region has 17 residues. CDR3 in DNA: TGTGCCAGCAGCACCCGGACTAGCGGGGCCCCCTACAATGAGCAGTTCTTC. Protein: CASSTRTSGAPYNEQFF.

Remarks on this clone: This specimen includes other DNA sequences encoding the same CDR3. The V gene is TRBV5-1, the J gene TRBJ2-7, with D possibly being TRBD2 (5 bases). Trimming left V 0 bases short and J 0 bases short, with 10 bases between. This CDR3 contains 15 residues. Looked up from germline, CDR1 is SGHRS and CDR2 is YFSETQ. DNA for the CDR3: TGCGCCAGCAGCTTGGATCCGGGGAGCTCCTACGAGCAGTACTTC. This codes for CASSLDPGSSYEQYF.

The rearrangement joins TRBV7-2 to TRBJ1-5; D gene ambiguous. From germline, CDR1 is SGHTA and CDR2 FQGNSA. The CDR3 consists of 15 residues. Trimming removed 3 bases from V and 0 bases from J, with 9 bases in between. The CDR3 DNA sequence: TGTGCCAGCAGCTTGACGGGGAATAGCAATCAGCCCCAGCATTTT. The encoded protein is CASSLTGNSNQPQHF.

CDR3 residues: CAFTWRYYNEQFF. For the CDR3, the DNA is TGTGCCTTCACCTGGCGGTACTACAATGAGCAGTTCTTC. This chain uses TRBV30 with TRBJ2-1; D unclear. V lost 7 bases, J lost 3 bases, and 13 bases lay in between. Per the germline V gene, CDR1 is GTSNPN and CDR2 is SVGIG (reference sequence). The CDR3 is 13 amino acids. Filled out from reference TRBV30 and TRBJ2-1, the complete variable domain reads SQTIHQWPATLVQPVGSPLSLECTVEGTSNPNLYWYRQAAGRGLQLLFYSVGIGQISSEVPQNLSASRPQDRQFILSSKKLLLSDSGFYLCAFTWRYYNEQFFGPGTRLTVL.

J is TRBJ1-1 and V is TRBV10-3; D not resolved. The V and J ends lost 0 bases and 1 base respectively, with 18 bases between them. Germline CDR1 reads ENHRY; CDR2 reads SYGVKD. The CDR3 consists of 18 residues. CDR3 sequence reads: CAISESSMTRRSNTEAFF. The CDR3 nucleotides read TGTGCCATCAGTGAGTCGAGTATGACGAGGAGATCGAACACTGAAGCTTTCTTT.

This rearrangement joins TRBV4-1 to TRBJ1-6, with D unresolved. V lost 0 bases and J 7 bases, leaving 10 bases between the germline ends. CDR1 and CDR2 from the germline V gene are MGHRA and YSYEKL. The CDR3 contains 15 residues. CDR3 nucleotide sequence: TGCGCCAGCAGCCAAGAAGGGTTTAACAATTCACCCCTCCACTTT. Protein sequence: CASSQEGFNNSPLHF.

The chain carries TRBV28 and TRBJ1-1, with 7 bases matching TRBD1. The CDR3 sequence is 16 residues long. After removal of 6 bases from V and 6 bases from J, the junction contained 16 bases not matched to a gene. Germline V gives CDR1 MDHEN, CDR2 SYDVKM. The CDR3 is CASRTSGATGLPEAFF. DNA for the CDR3: TGTGCCAGCAGAACTAGCGGCGCGACAGGGCTCCCTGAAGCTTTCTTT.

V gene TRBV4-1 combines with J gene TRBJ1-4, with D tentatively TRBD1 (5 bases). The V end was cut by 2 bases, the J end by 7 bases, with 14 bases between. From germline, CDR1 is MGHRA and CDR2 YSYEKL. CDR3 length: 15 amino acids. Here the CDR3 DNA reads TGCGCCAGCAGCCAATTTACATCCGGGGGTGAAAAACTGTTTTTT. Protein sequence: CASSQFTSGGEKLFF.

There are a few counts of this clone. The CDR3 region is CAWIPGQGYYYGYTF. The CDR3 coding sequence is TGTGCCTGGATTCCGGGACAGGGTTATTACTATGGCTACACCTTC. The chain has TRBV30 and TRBJ1-2; the match to TRBD1 covers 9 bases. The CDR3 sequence is 15 residues long. Germline CDR1 GTSNPN, CDR2 SVGIG (reference sequence). The trim removed 4 bases at V and 3 bases at J, leaving 9 bases unmatched.

The rearrangement joins TRBV6-1 to TRBJ1-1, with a weak D call TRBD1 (6 bases). Germline values: CDR1 MNHNS, CDR2 SASEGT. With 6 bases removed from V and 0 bases from J, the gap between germline ends came to 14 bases. The length of the CDR3 is 15 residues. Here the CDR3 DNA reads TGTGCCAGCAGCCTAAGGGGGGGTCTGAACACTGAAGCTTTCTTT. It translates to CASSLRGGLNTEAFF.

The V and J genes are TRBV7-2 and TRBJ2-4; D gene unclear. The CDR3 is made up of 17 amino acids. Trimming shortened V by 1 base and J by 5 bases, and 18 bases separated the two germline ends. The germline V gene has CDR1 SGHTA and CDR2 FQGNSA. CDR3 coding DNA: TGTGCCAGCAGCTTAGAGGGCCCGCGACCAAACCAAAACATTCAGTACTTC. It encodes CASSLEGPRPNQNIQYF.